This TCR beta chain was documented in a study of cytomegalovirus exposure and HLA in healthy donors. Study-level points and caveats: A later analysis revealed that TCR association rates differed between HLA loci, peaking at DRB1 and bottoming out at HLA-C. Across donors, sequencing depth was assumed by presence/absence analyses to be roughly uniform. In a later analysis, donors in an Asian-associated ancestry cluster reportedly had fewer N-insertions in productive TCRs than the cohort mean. It was about 150 TCR beta chains that were listed as cytomegalovirus-associated.

As concerns this clone: Antigen unknown.

The PCR contained 60 Vbeta and 13 Jbeta primers. Assay: immunoSEQ multiplex PCR; the TCRdb copy retains only in-frame clones and omits some. The sample includes around 100,000 clones, around 80% of them seen just once. Germline values: CDR1 MNHEY, CDR2 SMNVEV (reference sequence). There are 15 residues in the CDR3. V was clipped by 2 bases and J by 4 bases, with 14 bases between them. The TCR originated in a male donor in good health and CMV-seropositive. The chain recombines TRBV27 with TRBJ2-5; TRBD1 is a possible D gene (5 bases). The source material was PBMCs. CDR3 region: CASSLAGAFGETQYF. CDR3 DNA: TGTGCCAGCAGTTTAGCTGGGGCCTTCGGAGAGACCCAGTACTTC.